The 14 T cell receptor beta chains below come from one sample, sequenced in a study of cytomegalovirus exposure and HLA in healthy donors. The study ran its PCR with 60 Vbeta and 13 Jbeta primers. Here immunoSEQ multiplex PCR was the method, and the copy in TCRdb shows in-frame clones only, minus some. The table counts some 80,000 clones; around 1.2% lies in the top ten. Material for sequencing was PBMCs. Receptors originate from a woman in her 30s in good health and CMV-seronegative.

The V and J genes are TRBV5-1 and TRBJ2-1; 9 bases are a match to TRBD1. Germline V gene data show CDR1 as SGHRS and CDR2 as YFSETQ. Germline trimming cut 2 bases from V and 5 bases from J; bases unmatched to any gene: 8. The CDR3 is 16 amino acids. CDR3 in amino acids: CASSLSGTGRNNEQFF. CDR3 nucleotides: TGCGCCAGCAGCTTATCCGGGACAGGGCGTAACAATGAGCAGTTCTTC.

This sequence joins TRBV7-9 and TRBJ1-6, with 8 bases fitting TRBD1. Germline assignment: CDR1 SEHNR and CDR2 FQNEAQ (reference sequence). The CDR3 has 15 residues. J was trimmed by 8 bases and V by 5 bases; bases with no gene match: 8. Here the CDR3 reads CASSGSGTGDSPLHF. CDR3 DNA sequence: TGTGCCAGCAGCGGTTCCGGGACAGGTGATTCACCCCTCCACTTT. The variable domain in full, with the rest retrieved from reference TRBV7-9 and TRBJ1-6, is DTGVSQNPRHKITKRGQNVTFRCDPISEHNRLYWYRQTLGQGPEFLTYFQNEAQLEKSRLLSDRFSAERPKGSFSTLEIQRTEQGDSAMYLCASSGSGTGDSPLHFGNGTRLTVT.

This chain links TRBV7-6 with TRBJ2-7, with D perhaps TRBD2 (6 bases). This CDR3 comprises 13 residues. V was clipped by 5 bases and J by 4 bases, with 12 bases between them. The V gene's germline CDR1 is SGHVS and CDR2 FNYEAQ. Here the CDR3 reads CASSPDGGYEQYF. CDR3 in DNA: TGTGCCAGCAGCCCGGACGGGGGTTACGAGCAGTACTTC. Combining the CDR3 with reference TRBV7-6 and TRBJ2-7 gives the whole variable domain GAGVSQSPRYKVTKRGQDVALRCDPISGHVSLYWYRQALGQGPEFLTYFNYEAQQDKSGLPNDRFSAERPEGSISTLTIQRTEQRDSAMYRCASSPDGGYEQYFGPGTRLTVT.

The J gene is TRBJ2-5, the V gene TRBV7-2; no clear D. V was pared by 3 bases and J by 5 bases, with 10 bases between. This CDR3 is built from 13 residues. Germline V lookup: CDR1 SGHTA, CDR2 FQGNSA. In DNA form, the CDR3 reads TGTGCCAGCAGCTTGGAACTAACGGAGACCCAGTACTTC. It specifies CASSLELTETQYF.

The CDR3 coding sequence is TGCGCCAGCAGCTATGGGGGGGCGGGGAACACAGATACGCAGTATTTT. It yields the protein CASSYGGAGNTDTQYF. This chain connects TRBV4-1 to TRBJ2-3; D perhaps matches TRBD2 (7 bases). The CDR3 contains 16 residues. Germline V gives CDR1 MGHRA, CDR2 YSYEKL. Trimming removed 5 bases from V and 2 bases from J, with 17 bases in between.

The chain carries TRBV6-5 and TRBJ2-3; 7 bases are a match to TRBD2. This CDR3 region has 15 residues. V was pared by 5 bases and J by 4 bases, with 9 bases of the junction left unmatched. Germline V lookup: CDR1 MNHEY, CDR2 SVGAGI. The CDR3 reads CASSPGRLAADTQYF. The CDR3 DNA reads as TGTGCCAGCAGTCCAGGTAGACTAGCCGCAGATACGCAGTATTTT.

Details on this clone: The CDR3 does not close with the conserved phenylalanine or tryptophan, likely indicating a read error. The chain couples TRBV5-1 to TRBJ1-2; TRBD1 agrees at 9 bases. CDR1 SGHRS and CDR2 YFSETQ come from the germline V gene. The CDR3 loop spans 14 amino acids. V lost 4 bases, J lost 1 base, and 2 bases stayed unmatched. The CDR3 coding sequence is TGCGCCAGCAGCGCGGGACAGGGTAACTATGGCTACACCCTC. It specifies CASSAGQGNYGYTL.

V and J are TRBV6-1 and TRBJ2-3; 10 positions match TRBD2. V lost 7 bases and J lost 4; bases outside the gene matches: 8. The CDR3 runs to 15 residues. Germline V gives CDR1 MNHNS, CDR2 SASEGT. CDR3 nucleotide sequence: TGTGCCAGCAACAGGGAAGCGGGGGGGCCAGATACGCAGTATTTT. This encodes CASNREAGGPDTQYF.

The chain has TRBV30 and TRBJ1-1, with a possible D match to TRBD1 (6 bases). Trimming removed 3 bases at V and 0 bases at J, with 14 bases between. CDR1 and CDR2 from the germline V gene are GTSNPN and SVGIG (reference sequence). This CDR3 has 15 residues. The CDR3 region has the DNA TGTGCCTGGAGGGCACTGGGACAAGTGAACACTGAAGCTTTCTTT. The encoded protein is CAWRALGQVNTEAFF.

The rearrangement links TRBV7-9 to TRBJ2-7; TRBD1 matches 9 bases. Germline V CDR1 and CDR2: SEHNR, FQNEAQ (reference sequence). Trimming at V came to 4 bases and at J to 5 bases, leaving 3 bases not matched to a gene. The CDR3 contains 13 residues. The CDR3 bases are TGTGCCAGCAGCTGGGACAGGGTCCACGAGCAGTACTTC. Translated: CASSWDRVHEQYF.

The genes are TRBV10-3 and TRBJ1-1; 8 bases are a match to TRBD1. The junction had 1 base not matched to a gene; V was cut back by 7 bases and J by 0 bases. This CDR3 is 13 amino acids long. From germline, CDR1 is ENHRY and CDR2 SYGVKD. The CDR3 DNA reads TGTGCCATCAAGGGACAGGTGAACACTGAAGCTTTCTTT. It yields the protein CAIKGQVNTEAFF.

The rearrangement links TRBV4-2 to TRBJ2-5; D may be TRBD1 (6 bases). This CDR3 comprises 16 residues. Trimming stripped 7 bases from V and 3 bases from J, with 21 bases between. The germline CDR1 and CDR2 sequences are LGHNA and YNFKEQ. Written as DNA, the CDR3 is TGTGCCAGCACAGCCCCCGACAGGACCGATAAAGAGACCCAGTACTTC. Encoded protein: CASTAPDRTDKETQYF.

This chain links TRBV2 with TRBJ1-1; D remains ambiguous. With 2 bases removed from V and 11 bases from J, the gap between germline ends came to 15 bases. This CDR3 region has 13 residues. Germline V lookup: CDR1 SNHLY, CDR2 FYNNEI. The CDR3 DNA sequence: TGTGCCAGCAGTGAACCCGTGGTCGATCGGGCTTTCTTT. It translates to CASSEPVVDRAFF.

V and J are TRBV4-1 and TRBJ2-7; TRBD1 aligns across 7 bases. V lost 4 bases and J lost 3; bases outside the gene matches: 9. Looked up from germline, CDR1 is MGHRA and CDR2 is YSYEKL. There are 15 residues in the CDR3. CDR3: CASSRLPGQSYEQYF. CDR3 nucleotides: TGCGCCAGCAGCCGGTTGCCGGGACAGAGCTACGAGCAGTACTTC.